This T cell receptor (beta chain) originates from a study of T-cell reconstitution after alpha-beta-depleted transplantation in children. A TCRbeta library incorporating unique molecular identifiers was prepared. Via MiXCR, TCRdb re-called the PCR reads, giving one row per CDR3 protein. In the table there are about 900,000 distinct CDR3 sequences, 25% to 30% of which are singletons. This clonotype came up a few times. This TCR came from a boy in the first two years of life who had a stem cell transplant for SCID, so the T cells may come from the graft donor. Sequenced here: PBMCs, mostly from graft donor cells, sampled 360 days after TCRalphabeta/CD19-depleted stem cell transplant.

The DNA for the CDR3 is TGTGCCAGCATCCGGGGGTCCTCTGTGCAGTTCTTC. Its protein product is CASIRGSSVQFF. This rearrangement joins TRBV28 to TRBJ2-1; TRBD2 might be the D (6 bases). V was cut by 7 bases and J by 12 bases, with 16 bases left in between. Germline V lookup: CDR1 MDHEN, CDR2 SYDVKM. CDR3 length: 12 amino acids.